These T cell receptor beta chains were read from a single sample in a study of blood T cell repertoires in COVID-19. Repertoires were generated with immunoSEQ multiplex PCR, while TCRdb's copy carries only in-frame clones and drops some. Of 140,000 or so clones listed, 60% to 85% are singletons. Sequencing was done on a sample of peripheral blood. The origin of the receptors is a man aged 50 or older with active or convalescent COVID-19. Each CDR3 is given with its conserved first and last residue.

>TRBJ2-2|TRBV27
CASSFRDRGNTGELFF
>TRBJ2-1|TRBV7-6
CASNPGAGAYNEQFF
>TRBJ2-7|TRBV19
CASSISGTSAYEQYF
>TRBJ1-5|TRBV27
CASSLTGGNQPQHF
>TRBJ2-3|TRBV28
CASSTPGLANTQYF
>TRBJ2-5|TRBV9
CASSPGQGASQETQYF
>TRBJ2-1|TRBV18
CASSPGQGRGYNEQFF
>TRBJ1-2|TRBV30
CAWSVARGYGYTF
>TRBJ2-7|TRBV27
CASSLLGAEQYF
>TRBJ1-5|TRBV6-7
CASSYWATGRDQPQHF
>TRBJ2-7|TRBV6-5
CASSYSRTGHYEQYF
>TRBJ1-2|TRBV29-1
CSAGDTGGYTF
>TRBJ2-1|TRBV5-1
CASSARDRGAYNEQFF
>TRBJ2-2|TRBV7-6
CASSLGRTSGNTGELFF
>TRBJ1-1|TRBV7-9
CASSLGQFGEAFF
>TRBJ1-2|TRBV15
CATSRDEGGSNGYTF
>TRBJ2-7|TRBV7-2
CASSPSGLAGDSYEQYF
>TRBJ2-1|TRBV6-5
CASSSGTRAYNEQFF
>TRBJ1-2|TRBV3-1/TRBV3-2
CASSPSGRYGYTF
>TRBJ2-3|TRBV5-8
CASSLAGREIDTQYF
>TRBJ2-5|TRBV5-5
CASSLAAARLQETQYF
>TRBJ2-2|TRBV28
CASSSGLAGGPNTGELFF
>TRBJ2-1|TRBV7-2
CASREGGRGLGNEQFF
>TRBJ2-5|TRBV7-2
CASSRPLSGSRETQYF
>TRBJ1-5|TRBV9
CASSRTDYSNQPQHF
>TRBJ2-5|TRBV5-1
CASSLGGQYQETQYF
>TRBJ2-3|TRBV7-3
CASSLGGVAPGTDTQYF
>TRBJ2-6|TRBV19
CASSDILANVLTF
>TRBJ2-7|TRBV6-5
CASSYSVRGGEQYF
>TRBJ2-1|TRBV2
CASAGGDEQFF
>TRBJ1-2|TRBV5-6
CASSLGPANYGYTF
>TRBJ2-7|TRBV10-3
CAIRSEGLSYEQYF
>TRBJ1-3|TRBV7-6
CASSWGRGQGPGNTIYF
>TRBJ2-5|TRBV19
CASSPPRGRARETQYF
>TRBJ2-3|TRBV7-2
CASSKLAGREVDTQYF
>TRBJ2-1|TRBV29-1
CSVRNYNEQFF
>TRBJ2-7|TRBV27
CASSSGQDEQYF
>TRBJ2-3|TRBV3-1/TRBV3-2
CASSQTSGFTDTQYF